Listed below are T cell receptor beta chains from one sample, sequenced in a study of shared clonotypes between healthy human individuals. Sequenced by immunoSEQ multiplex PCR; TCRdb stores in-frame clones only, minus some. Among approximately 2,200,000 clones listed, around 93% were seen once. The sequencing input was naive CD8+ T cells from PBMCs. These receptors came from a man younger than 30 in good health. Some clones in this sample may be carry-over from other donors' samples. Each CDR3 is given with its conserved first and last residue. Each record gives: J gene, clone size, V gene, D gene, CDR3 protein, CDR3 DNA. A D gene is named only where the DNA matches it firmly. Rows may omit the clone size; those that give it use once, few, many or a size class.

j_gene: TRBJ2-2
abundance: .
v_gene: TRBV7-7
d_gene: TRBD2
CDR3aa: CASSQTSGYTGELFF
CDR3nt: TGTGCCAGCAGCCAGACTAGCGGTTACACCGGGGAGCTGTTTTTT

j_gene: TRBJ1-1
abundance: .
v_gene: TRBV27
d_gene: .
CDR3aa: CASSLFGRPNTEAFF
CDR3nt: TGTGCCAGCAGTTTATTCGGACGACCGAACACTGAAGCTTTCTTT

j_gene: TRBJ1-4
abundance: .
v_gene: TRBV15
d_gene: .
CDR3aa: CATSRGRDPTNEKLFF
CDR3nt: TGTGCCACCAGCCGTGGCAGGGATCCAACTAATGAAAAACTGTTTTTT

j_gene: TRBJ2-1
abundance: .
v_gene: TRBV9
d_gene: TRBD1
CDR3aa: CASSVGVGGHEQFF
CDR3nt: TGTGCCAGCAGCGTAGGGGTAGGGGGCCATGAGCAGTTCTTC

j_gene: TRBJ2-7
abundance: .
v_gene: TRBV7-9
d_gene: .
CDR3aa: CASSLGQADEQYF
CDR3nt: TGTGCCAGCAGCTTAGGCCAAGCCGACGAGCAGTACTTC

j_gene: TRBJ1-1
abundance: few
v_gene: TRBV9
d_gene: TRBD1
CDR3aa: CASRQGTGGNAEAFF
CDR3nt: TGTGCCAGCAGGCAGGGTACAGGGGGCAATGCTGAAGCTTTCTTT

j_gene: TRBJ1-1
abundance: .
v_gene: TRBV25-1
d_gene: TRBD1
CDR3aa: CASSGLRQGGLMNTEAFF
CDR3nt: TGTGCCAGCAGCGGCCTCAGACAGGGGGGCCTTATGAACACTGAAGCTTTCTTT

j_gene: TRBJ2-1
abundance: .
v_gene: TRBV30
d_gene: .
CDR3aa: CAWAKTRAEQFF
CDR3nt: TGTGCCTGGGCCAAGACTCGAGCCGAGCAGTTCTTC

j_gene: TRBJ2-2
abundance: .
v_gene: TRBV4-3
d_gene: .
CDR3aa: CASSQDWGMTGELFF
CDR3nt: TGCGCCAGCAGCCAAGATTGGGGGATGACCGGGGAGCTGTTTTTT

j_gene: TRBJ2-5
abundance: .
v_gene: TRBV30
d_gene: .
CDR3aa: CASGTPHQETQYF
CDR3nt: TGTGCCTCCGGGACCCCTCACCAAGAGACCCAGTACTTC

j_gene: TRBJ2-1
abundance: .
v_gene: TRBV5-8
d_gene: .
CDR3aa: CASTGLGFF
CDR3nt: TGTGCCAGCACGGGACTTGGGTTCTTC

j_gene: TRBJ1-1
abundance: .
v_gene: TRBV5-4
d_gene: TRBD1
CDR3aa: CASRDRGNTEAFF
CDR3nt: TGTGCCAGCAGGGACAGGGGGAACACTGAAGCTTTCTTT

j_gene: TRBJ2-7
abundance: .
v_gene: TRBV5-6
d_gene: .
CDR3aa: CASSLDPGARYEQYF
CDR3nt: TGTGCCAGCAGCTTGGATCCGGGAGCCCGCTACGAGCAGTACTTC

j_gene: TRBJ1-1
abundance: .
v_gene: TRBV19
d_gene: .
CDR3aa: CASSIEGQGWMNTEAFF
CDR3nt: TGTGCCAGTAGTATTGAGGGGCAGGGTTGGATGAACACTGAAGCTTTCTTT

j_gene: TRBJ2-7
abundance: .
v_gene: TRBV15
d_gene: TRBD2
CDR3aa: CATSRDRAGGQYEQYF
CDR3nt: TGTGCCACCAGCAGAGATAGGGCGGGAGGGCAGTACGAGCAGTACTTC

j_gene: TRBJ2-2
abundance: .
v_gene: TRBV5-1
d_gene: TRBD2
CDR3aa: CASSPHTSETGELFF
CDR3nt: TGCGCCAGCAGCCCACATACTAGCGAGACCGGGGAGCTGTTTTTT

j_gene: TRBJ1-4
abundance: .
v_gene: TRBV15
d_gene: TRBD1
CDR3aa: CATTRTGGEEKLFF
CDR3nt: TGTGCCACCACCCGAACAGGGGGTGAAGAAAAACTGTTTTTT

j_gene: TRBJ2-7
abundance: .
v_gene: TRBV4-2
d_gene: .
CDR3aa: CASSPTVGEDEQYF
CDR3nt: TGTGCCAGCAGCCCGACTGTGGGGGAAGACGAGCAGTACTTC

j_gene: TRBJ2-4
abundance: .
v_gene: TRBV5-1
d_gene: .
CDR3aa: CASSLSREALAKNIQYF
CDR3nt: TGCGCCAGCAGCTTGTCCAGGGAGGCTCTTGCCAAAAACATTCAGTACTTC

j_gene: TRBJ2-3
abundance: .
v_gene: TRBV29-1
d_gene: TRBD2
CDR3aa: CSAVLAGRRDTQYF
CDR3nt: TGCAGCGCGGTCCTAGCGGGAAGGAGGGATACGCAGTATTTT

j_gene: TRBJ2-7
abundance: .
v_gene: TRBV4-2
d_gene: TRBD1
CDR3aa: CASSRDTDRAYEQYF
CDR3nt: TGTGCCAGCAGCCGGGACACTGACAGGGCCTACGAGCAGTACTTC

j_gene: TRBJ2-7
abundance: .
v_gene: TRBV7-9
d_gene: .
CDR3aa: CASSPADHEQYF
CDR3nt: TGTGCCAGCAGCCCCGCTGATCACGAGCAGTACTTC

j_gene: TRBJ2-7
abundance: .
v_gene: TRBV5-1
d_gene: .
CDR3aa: CASTGRESYEQYF
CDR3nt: TGCGCCAGCACCGGTAGGGAAAGCTACGAGCAGTACTTC